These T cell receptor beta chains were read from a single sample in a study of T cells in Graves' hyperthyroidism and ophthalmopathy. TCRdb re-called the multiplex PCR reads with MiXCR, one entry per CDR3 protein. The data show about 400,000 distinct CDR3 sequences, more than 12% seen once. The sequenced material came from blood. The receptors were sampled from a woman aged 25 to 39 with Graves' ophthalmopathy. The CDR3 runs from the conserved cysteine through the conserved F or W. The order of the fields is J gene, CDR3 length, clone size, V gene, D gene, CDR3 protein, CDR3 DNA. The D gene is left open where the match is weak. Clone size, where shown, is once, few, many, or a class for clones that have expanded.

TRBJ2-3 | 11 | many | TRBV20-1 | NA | CSVVVGDTQYF | TGCAGTGTTGTAGTTGGAGATACGCAGTATTTT
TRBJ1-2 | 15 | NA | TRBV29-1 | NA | CSVEISGLPNYGYTF | TGCAGCGTTGAAATCTCGGGACTCCCCAACTATGGCTACACCTTC
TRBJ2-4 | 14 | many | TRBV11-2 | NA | CASSSGTSKNIQYF | TGTGCCAGCAGCTCCGGGACGTCCAAAAACATTCAGTACTTC
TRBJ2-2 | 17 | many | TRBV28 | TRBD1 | CASTSSSKGARTGELFF | TGTGCCAGCACCTCATCCAGCAAGGGGGCGCGAACCGGGGAGCTGTTTTTT
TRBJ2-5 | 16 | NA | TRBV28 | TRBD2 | CASSLCSTSGDETQYF | TGTGCCAGCAGTTTATGTTCGACTAGCGGCGACGAGACCCAGTACTTC
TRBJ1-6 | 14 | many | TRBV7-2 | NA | CASSLGSINSPLHF | TGTGCCAGCAGCTTGGGGAGCATCAATTCACCCCTCCACTTT
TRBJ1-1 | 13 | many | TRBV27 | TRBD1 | CASSLTGHTEAFF | TGTGCCAGCAGTTTGACAGGGCACACTGAAGCTTTCTTT
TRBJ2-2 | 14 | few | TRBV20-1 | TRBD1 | CSASQGAGTGELFF | TGCAGTGCTTCACAGGGGGCCGGGACCGGGGAGCTGTTTTTT
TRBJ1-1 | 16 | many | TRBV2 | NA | CASSEVSLGGRTEAFF | TGTGCCAGCAGTGAAGTTTCTCTTGGGGGGAGAACTGAAGCTTTCTTT
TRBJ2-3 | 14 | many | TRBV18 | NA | CASSPGDRRDTQYF | TGTGCCAGCTCGCCCGGCGACCGCCGGGATACGCAGTATTTT
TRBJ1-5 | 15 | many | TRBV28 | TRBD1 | CASSAGQASNQPQHF | TGTGCCAGCAGCGCGGGACAGGCATCAAATCAGCCCCAGCATTTT
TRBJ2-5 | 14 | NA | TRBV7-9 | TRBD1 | CASSPTGQQETQYF | TGTGCCAGCAGCCCGACAGGGCAACAAGAGACCCAGTACTTC
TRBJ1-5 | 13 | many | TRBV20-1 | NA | CSASRGVGQPQHF | TGCAGTGCTAGTCGGGGGGTAGGTCAGCCCCAGCATTTT
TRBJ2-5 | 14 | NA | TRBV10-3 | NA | CAISELSFQETQYF | TGTGCCATCAGTGAGTTAAGTTTTCAAGAGACCCAGTACTTC
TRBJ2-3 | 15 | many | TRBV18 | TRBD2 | CASSPVLAATDTQYF | TGTGCCAGCTCACCCGTACTAGCGGCTACAGATACGCAGTATTTT
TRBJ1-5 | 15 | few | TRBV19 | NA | CASSPEAGSNQPQHF | TGTGCCAGTAGTCCCGAAGCCGGGTCCAATCAGCCCCAGCATTTT
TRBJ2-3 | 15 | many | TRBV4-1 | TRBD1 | CASSHPGQSTDTQYF | TGCGCCAGCAGCCACCCGGGACAGAGCACAGATACGCAGTATTTT
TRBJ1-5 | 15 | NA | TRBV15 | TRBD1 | CATSNRDRGNQPQHF | TGTGCCACCAGCAACCGGGACAGGGGGAATCAGCCCCAGCATTTT
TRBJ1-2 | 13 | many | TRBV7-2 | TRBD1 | CASSDRGDYGYTF | TGTGCCAGCAGCGACAGGGGAGACTATGGCTACACCTTC
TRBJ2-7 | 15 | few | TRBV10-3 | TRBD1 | CASSIGQGFSYEQYF | TGTGCCTCGTCAATTGGACAGGGCTTCTCCTACGAGCAGTACTTC
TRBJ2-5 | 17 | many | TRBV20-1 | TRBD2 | CSARDMGTRPSQETQYF | TGCAGTGCTAGAGATATGGGGACTAGACCTTCTCAAGAGACCCAGTACTTC
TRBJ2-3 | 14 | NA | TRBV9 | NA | CASSVGSMGDTQYF | TGTGCCAGCAGCGTAGGATCCATGGGAGATACGCAGTATTTT
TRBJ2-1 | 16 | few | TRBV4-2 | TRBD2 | CASSQNLAGVDNEQFF | TGTGCCAGCAGCCAAAACCTAGCGGGGGTCGACAATGAGCAGTTCTTC
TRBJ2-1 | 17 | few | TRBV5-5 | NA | CASSLAALSYPYNEQFF | TGTGCCAGCAGCTTGGCGGCTTTATCCTACCCATACAATGAGCAGTTCTTC
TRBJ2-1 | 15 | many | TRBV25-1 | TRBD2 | CASGGTSGEYNEQFF | TGTGCCAGCGGGGGGACTAGCGGGGAATACAATGAGCAGTTCTTC
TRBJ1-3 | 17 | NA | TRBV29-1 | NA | CSVEVPPGLSSGNTIYF | TGCAGCGTTGAAGTCCCTCCGGGGCTCAGCTCTGGAAACACCATATATTTT
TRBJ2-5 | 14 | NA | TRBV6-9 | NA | CASSSPGTQETQYF | TGTGCCAGCAGTTCCCCCGGGACCCAAGAGACCCAGTACTTC
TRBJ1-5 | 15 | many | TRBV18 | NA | CASSPGGNSNQPQHF | TGTGCCAGCTCACCAGGGGGAAATAGCAATCAGCCCCAGCATTTT
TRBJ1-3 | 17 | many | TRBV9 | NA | CASSVSRDRHSGNTIYF | TGTGCCAGCAGCGTATCCAGAGACAGGCACTCTGGAAACACCATATATTTT
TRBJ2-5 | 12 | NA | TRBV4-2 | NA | CASSKVDSHPYF | TGTGCCAGCAGCAAAGTGGACAGTCACCCGTACTTC
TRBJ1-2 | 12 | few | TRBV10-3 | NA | CAIKDGPYGYTF | TGTGCCATCAAAGACGGACCCTATGGCTACACCTTC
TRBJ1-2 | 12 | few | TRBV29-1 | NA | CSDKLRGYGYTF | TGCAGCGACAAACTCAGGGGCTATGGCTACACCTTC
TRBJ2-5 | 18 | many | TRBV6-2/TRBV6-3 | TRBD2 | CASSYPTSGGPTQETQYF | TGTGCCAGCAGTTACCCGACTAGCGGGGGACCCACGCAAGAGACCCAGTACTTC
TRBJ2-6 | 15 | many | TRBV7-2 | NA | CASTEGGGRANVLTF | TGTGCCAGCACGGAGGGGGGGGGCCGGGCCAACGTCCTGACTTTC
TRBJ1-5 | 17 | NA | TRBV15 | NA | CATSRLSRPSGYQPQHF | TGTGCCACCAGCAGACTTTCTAGACCTTCAGGGTATCAGCCCCAGCATTTT
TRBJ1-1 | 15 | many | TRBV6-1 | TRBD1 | CASSGKQGALTEAFF | TGTGCCAGCAGTGGCAAACAGGGGGCGCTTACTGAAGCTTTCTTT
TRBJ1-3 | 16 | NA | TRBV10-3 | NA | CAISPGRGGSGNTIYF | TGTGCCATCAGCCCAGGGAGGGGAGGCTCTGGAAACACCATATATTTT
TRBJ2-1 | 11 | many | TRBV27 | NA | CASHSYNEQFF | TGTGCCAGCCACTCCTACAATGAGCAGTTCTTC
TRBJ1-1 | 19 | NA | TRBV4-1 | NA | CASSQGPPSRLGVNTEAFF | TGCGCCAGCAGCCAAGGTCCCCCTTCCCGACTCGGCGTGAACACTGAAGCTTTCTTT
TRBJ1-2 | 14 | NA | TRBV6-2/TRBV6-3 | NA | CASSGGTYKYGYTF | TGTGCCAGCAGCGGCGGGACATACAAGTATGGCTACACCTTC
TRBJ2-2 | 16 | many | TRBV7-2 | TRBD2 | CASSYPRGGNTGELFF | TGTGCCAGCAGCTACCCCCGGGGGGGGAACACCGGGGAGCTGTTTTTT
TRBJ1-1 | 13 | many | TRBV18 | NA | CASSPPYGFGAFF | TGTGCCAGCTCACCACCTTATGGATTCGGAGCTTTCTTT
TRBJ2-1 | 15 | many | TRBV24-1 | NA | CATSGGRGPYNEQFF | TGTGCCACCAGTGGGGGGAGGGGGCCTTACAATGAGCAGTTCTTC
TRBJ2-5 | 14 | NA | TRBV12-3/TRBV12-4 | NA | CASSLRGTQETRYF | TGTGCCAGCAGTTTACGAGGAACCCAAGAGACCCGGTACTTC
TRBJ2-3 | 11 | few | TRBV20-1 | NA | CSAAGTDTQYF | TGCAGTGCGGCGGGGACAGATACGCAGTATTTT
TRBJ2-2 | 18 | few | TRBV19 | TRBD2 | CASSTGGRGRKNTGELFF | TGTGCCAGTAGTACGGGGGGGAGAGGACGGAAGAACACCGGGGAGCTGTTTTTT
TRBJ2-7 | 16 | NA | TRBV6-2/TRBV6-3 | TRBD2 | CASSFQLAGGVYEQYF | TGTGCCAGCAGTTTCCAACTAGCGGGGGGGGTCTACGAGCAGTACTTC
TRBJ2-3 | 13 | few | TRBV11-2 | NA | CASSSGLTDTQYF | TGTGCCAGCAGCTCGGGCCTTACAGATACACAGTATTTT
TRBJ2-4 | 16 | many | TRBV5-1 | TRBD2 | CASSMLAGVTKNIQYF | TGCGCCAGCAGCATGCTAGCGGGGGTGACCAAAAACATTCAGTACTTC
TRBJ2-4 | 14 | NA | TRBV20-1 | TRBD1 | CSARDGDRQNIQYF | TGCAGTGCTAGAGACGGGGACAGACAAAACATTCAGTACTTC
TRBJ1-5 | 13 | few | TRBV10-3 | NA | CAISELENQPQHF | TGTGCCATCAGTGAGCTAGAGAATCAGCCCCAGCATTTT
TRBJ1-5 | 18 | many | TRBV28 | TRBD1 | CASSFLQGGQYSNQPQHF | TGTGCCAGCAGTTTTTTGCAGGGGGGACAATATAGCAATCAGCCCCAGCATTTT
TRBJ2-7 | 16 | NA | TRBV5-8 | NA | CASSLFGQGRSYEQYF | TGTGCCAGCAGCTTGTTCGGTCAGGGGAGGTCCTACGAGCAGTACTTC
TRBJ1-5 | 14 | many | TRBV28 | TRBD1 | CASIQTGVPQPQHF | TGTGCCAGCATCCAGACAGGGGTACCTCAGCCCCAGCATTTT
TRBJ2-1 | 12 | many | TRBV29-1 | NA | CSVEDLGNEQFF | TGCAGCGTTGAAGATCTGGGTAATGAGCAGTTCTTC
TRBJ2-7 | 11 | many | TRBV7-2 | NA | CASSAAYEQYF | TGTGCCAGCAGCGCAGCCTACGAGCAGTACTTC
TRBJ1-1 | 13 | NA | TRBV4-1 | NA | CASSHRDGTEAFF | TGCGCCAGCAGCCACAGGGATGGCACTGAAGCTTTCTTT